What follows describes a single T cell receptor (beta chain). Its target is not known. Relapse was seen in all patients after autologous stem cell transplantation, and brentuximab vedotin exposure was variable. This sample was taken from a study of PD-1 blockade in classical Hodgkin lymphoma. Study details: Treatment was intravenous nivolumab, 3 mg/kg every 2 weeks, until progression. Study-level findings and limits: The study found that TCR diversity rose significantly by C4D1 in CD4+ but not CD8+ cells. Relative to healthy donors, newly diagnosed patients reportedly had lower baseline TCR diversity, which was reported as lower still in relapsed/refractory patients.

Repertoires were generated with immunoSEQ multiplex PCR, while TCRdb's copy carries only in-frame clones and drops some. The sample lists some 2,400 clones, about 54% seen once, with 33% in the top ten. The germline V and J ends were trimmed by 1 base and 6 bases, with 5 bases remaining between them. CDR3 length: 12 residues. CDR1 and CDR2 from the germline V gene are SNHLY and FYNNEI. This TCR was recovered from a human donor with classical Hodgkin lymphoma. This specimen was peripheral blood mononuclear cells (PBMCs), taken at baseline. The chain couples TRBV2 to TRBJ2-3; D unresolved. The CDR3: CASSEVGDTQYF. DNA for the CDR3: TGTGCCAGCAGTGAAGTCGGGGATACGCAGTATTTT.